Listed below are T cell receptor beta chains from one sample, sequenced in a study of blood T cell repertoires in COVID-19. Data came from immunoSEQ multiplex PCR; TCRdb stores just in-frame clones and leaves some out. The table lists about 160,000 clones, about four fifths of them singletons. What was sequenced was peripheral blood. These TCRs come from a man aged 60-69 years with active or convalescent COVID-19. Both conserved end residues are part of each CDR3.

v_call: TRBV5-1
cdr3_length: 15
cdr3_aa: CASSLARGLRETQYF

v_call: TRBV6-5
cdr3_length: 14
cdr3_aa: CASSRDLRANEQFF

v_call: TRBV3-1/TRBV3-2
cdr3_length: 15
cdr3_aa: CASSQEGTGVWGYTF

v_call: TRBV29-1
cdr3_length: 13
cdr3_aa: CSVEGDRVTEAFF

v_call: TRBV19
cdr3_length: 12
cdr3_aa: CASGRDYNEQFF

v_call: TRBV3-1/TRBV3-2
cdr3_length: 17
cdr3_aa: CASSQGVRSGDQETQYF

v_call: TRBV5-1
cdr3_length: 16
cdr3_aa: CASSLEGGRTYNEQFF

v_call: TRBV9
cdr3_length: 16
cdr3_aa: CASSGGREISGNTIYF

v_call: TRBV11-1
cdr3_length: 13
cdr3_aa: CASSLHNRSPLHF

v_call: TRBV7-8
cdr3_length: 13
cdr3_aa: CASSPDRTQTQYF

v_call: TRBV27
cdr3_length: 13
cdr3_aa: CASSLFRNQPQHF

v_call: TRBV7-2
cdr3_length: 15
cdr3_aa: CASSLGSVTDYGYTF

v_call: TRBV7-8
cdr3_length: 17
cdr3_aa: CASSGGQGAVGNQPQHF

v_call: TRBV14
cdr3_length: 15
cdr3_aa: CASSQKGLTGETQYF

v_call: TRBV2
cdr3_length: 14
cdr3_aa: CASRPVDSSYEQYF